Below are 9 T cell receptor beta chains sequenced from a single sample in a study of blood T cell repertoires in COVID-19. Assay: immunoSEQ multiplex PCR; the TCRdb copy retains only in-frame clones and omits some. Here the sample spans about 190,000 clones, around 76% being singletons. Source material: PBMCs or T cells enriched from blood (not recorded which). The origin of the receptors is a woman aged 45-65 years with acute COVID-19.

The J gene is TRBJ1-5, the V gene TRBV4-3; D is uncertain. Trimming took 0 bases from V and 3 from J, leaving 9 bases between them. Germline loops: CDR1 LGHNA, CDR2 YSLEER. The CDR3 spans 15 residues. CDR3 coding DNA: TGCGCCAGCAGCCAAGATCGGCAGGCCAATCAGCCCCAGCATTTT. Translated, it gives CASSQDRQANQPQHF.

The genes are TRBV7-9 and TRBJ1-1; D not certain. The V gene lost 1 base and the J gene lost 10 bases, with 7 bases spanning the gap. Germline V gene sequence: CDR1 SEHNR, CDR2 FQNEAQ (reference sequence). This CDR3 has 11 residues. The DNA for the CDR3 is TGTGCCAGCAGCTTAGGGGAGACAGCTTTCTTT. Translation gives CASSLGETAFF.

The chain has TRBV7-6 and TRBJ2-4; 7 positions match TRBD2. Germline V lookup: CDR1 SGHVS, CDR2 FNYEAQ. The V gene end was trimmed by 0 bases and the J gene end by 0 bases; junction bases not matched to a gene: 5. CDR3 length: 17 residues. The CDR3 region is CASSLAFGGRAKNIQYF. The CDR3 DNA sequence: TGTGCCAGCAGCTTAGCGTTCGGGGGGAGAGCCAAAAACATTCAGTACTTC.

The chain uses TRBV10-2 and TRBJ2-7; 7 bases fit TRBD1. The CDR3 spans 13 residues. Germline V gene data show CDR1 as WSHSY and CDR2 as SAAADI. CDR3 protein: CASSEQGSTFSTV. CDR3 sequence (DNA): TGCGCCAGCAGTGAACAGGGGTCGACATTCTCCACCGTC.

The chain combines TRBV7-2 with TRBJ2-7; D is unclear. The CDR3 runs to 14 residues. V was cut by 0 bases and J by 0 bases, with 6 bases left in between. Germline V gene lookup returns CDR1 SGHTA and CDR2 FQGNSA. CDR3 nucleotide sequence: TGTGCCAGCAGCTTAGCGGAGAGCTCCTACGAGCAGTACGTC. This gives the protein CASSLAESSYEQYV.

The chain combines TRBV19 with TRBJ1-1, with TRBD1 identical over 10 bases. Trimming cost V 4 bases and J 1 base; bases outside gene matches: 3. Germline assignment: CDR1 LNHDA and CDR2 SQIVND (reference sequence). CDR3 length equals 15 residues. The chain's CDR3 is CASSRDRGQNTEAFF. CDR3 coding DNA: TGTGCCAGTAGTAGAGACAGGGGGCAGAACACTGAAGCTTTCTTT. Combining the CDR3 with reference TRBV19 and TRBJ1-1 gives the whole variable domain DGGITQSPKYLFRKEGQNVTLSCEQNLNHDAMYWYRQDPGQGLRLIYYSQIVNDFQKGDIAEGYSVSREKKESFPLTVTSAQKNPTAFYLCASSRDRGQNTEAFFGQGTRLTVV.

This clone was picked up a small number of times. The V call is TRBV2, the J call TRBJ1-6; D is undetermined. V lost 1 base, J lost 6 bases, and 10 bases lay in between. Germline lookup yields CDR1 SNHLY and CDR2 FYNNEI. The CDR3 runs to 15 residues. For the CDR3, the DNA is TGTGCCAGCAGTGAAGTACGGGGAGGTAATTCACCCCTCCACTTT. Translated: CASSEVRGGNSPLHF.

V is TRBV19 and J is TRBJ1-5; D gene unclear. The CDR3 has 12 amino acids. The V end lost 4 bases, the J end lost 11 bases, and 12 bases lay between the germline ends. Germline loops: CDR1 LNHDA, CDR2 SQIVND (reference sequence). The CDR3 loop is CASSKPGRTQHF. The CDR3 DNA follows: TGTGCCAGTAGTAAACCAGGCAGGACCCAGCATTTT.

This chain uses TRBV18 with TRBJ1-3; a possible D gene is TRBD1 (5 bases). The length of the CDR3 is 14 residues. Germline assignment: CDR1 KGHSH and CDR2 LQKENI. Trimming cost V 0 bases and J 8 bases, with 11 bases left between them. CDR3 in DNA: TGTGCCAGCTCACCACCGGGGGGAGTAGACACCATATATTTT. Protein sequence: CASSPPGGVDTIYF.